Listed here are 16 T cell receptor beta chains from one sample, sequenced in a study of CD8 T cells in Susac syndrome. About 0.5 to 1 ug RNA was reverse transcribed with random hexamers. TCRdb ran MiXCR on the immunoSEQ multiplex PCR reads and lists one entry per CDR3 protein. The data contain roughly 250,000 distinct CDR3 sequences, around 96% of them seen just once; the ten biggest clones take up around 0.1%. Sequencing input: CD4+ T cells from PBMCs. Every receptor here comes from a human donor with Susac syndrome.

The V gene is TRBV14, the J gene TRBJ2-7; 9 bases agree with TRBD1. The CDR3 has 15 amino acids. From germline, CDR1 is SGHDN and CDR2 FVKESK. V trimming: 2 bases; J trimming: 3 bases; junction bases outside the gene matches: 5. In DNA form, the CDR3 reads TGTGCCAGCAGCCAACTATGGACAGGGGTCTACGAGCAGTACTTC. Protein: CASSQLWTGVYEQYF.

The chain has TRBV20-1 and TRBJ2-1; the match to TRBD2 covers 8 bases. The germline V gene has CDR1 DFQATT and CDR2 SNEGSKA (reference sequence). CDR3 length: 15 residues. V trimming: 7 bases; J trimming: 7 bases; junction bases outside the gene matches: 15. The CDR3 region is CSVPGSGRKTNEQFF. CDR3 DNA: TGCAGTGTCCCCGGCAGCGGGAGAAAGACGAATGAGCAGTTCTTC.

This chain uses TRBV5-1 with TRBJ2-3; D might be TRBD1 or TRBD2, each matching 5 bases. Germline V gene data show CDR1 as SGHRS and CDR2 as YFSETQ. This CDR3 is 14 amino acids long. V shed 0 bases and J shed 4 bases, with 9 bases lying between them. The CDR3 DNA follows: TGCGCCAGCAGCTTGGGACGGGGCCCAGATACGCAGTATTTT. It is translated as CASSLGRGPDTQYF.

The chain uses TRBV29-1 and TRBJ2-7; TRBD2 matches at 12 bases. Germline V gene data show CDR1 as SQVTM and CDR2 as ANQGSEA. The CDR3 has 15 residues. Unmatched junction bases numbered 6, after V lost 4 bases and J lost 2 bases. The CDR3 region is CSVGLAGGFTYEQYF. The CDR3, as DNA: TGCAGCGTTGGGCTAGCGGGAGGGTTTACCTACGAGCAGTACTTC.

This clonotype appeared once. The chain joins TRBV5-1 to TRBJ1-1, with TRBD1 matching over 7 bases. The CDR3 totals 16 residues. The J segment lost 1 base and the V segment lost 4 bases, leaving 10 bases of the junction unmatched. Germline V gene lookup returns CDR1 SGHRS and CDR2 YFSETQ. This chain's CDR3 is CASSIGQAPGNTEAFF. CDR3 DNA: TGCGCCAGCAGCATAGGACAGGCCCCGGGGAACACTGAAGCTTTCTTT.

The chain couples TRBV6-8 to TRBJ2-1, with D possibly matching TRBD2 (6 bases). The CDR3 spans 14 residues. Germline V gene data show CDR1 as MNHGY and CDR2 as SAAAGT. In nucleotides, the CDR3 is TGTACAATCCGGGGGAGCACCGAGCGGACTGAGCAGTTCTTC. Encoded protein: CTIRGSTERTEQFF.

The rearrangement joins TRBV12-3 or TRBV12-4 to TRBJ1-2; the D gene is possibly TRBD1 (5 bases). The CDR3 sequence is 13 residues long. With 3 bases removed from V and 7 bases from J, the gap between germline ends came to 12 bases. CDR3 nucleotides: TGTGCCAGCAGTTTGGGGGAAGTACGTGGCTACACCTTC. This translates into CASSLGEVRGYTF.

CDR3 nucleotide sequence: TGTGCCAGCAGAAGGACAGGGGTTAAGGCTGAAGCTTTCTTT. Translated, it gives CASRRTGVKAEAFF. The chain recombines TRBV12-3 or TRBV12-4 with TRBJ1-1; 9 nucleotides agree with TRBD1. Trimming took 6 bases from V and 6 from J; bases not matched to a gene: 8. The CDR3 has 14 residues.

The chain recombines TRBV3-1 with TRBJ2-7, with D hard to call. Germline values: CDR1 LGHDT, CDR2 YNNKEL (reference sequence). Trimming stripped 1 base from V and 5 bases from J, with 9 bases between. The CDR3 is 13 residues long. CDR3 DNA sequence: TGTGCCAGCAGCCAAGCTTCCATCCACGAGCAGTACTTC. Encoded protein: CASSQASIHEQYF.

This chain connects TRBV6-5 to TRBJ2-3; D gene ambiguous. The CDR3 consists of 11 residues. Trimming removed 10 bases at V and 3 bases at J, with 8 bases between. Germline CDR1 MNHEY, CDR2 SVGAGI. The CDR3 coding sequence is TGTGCCACCACGCTAACAGATACGCAGTATTTT. As protein: CATTLTDTQYF.

CDR3 sequence: CASSPPNWRGETQYF. The CDR3, as DNA: TGTGCCAGCAGCCCCCCGAACTGGCGTGGGGAGACCCAGTACTTC. The chain couples TRBV7-9 to TRBJ2-5; D uncertain. V dropped 5 bases and J dropped 5 bases, with 18 bases sitting between them. Germline assignment: CDR1 SEHNR and CDR2 FQNEAQ (reference sequence). The CDR3 runs 15 residues.

The chain employs TRBV4-1 and TRBJ2-3; tentatively, D is TRBD2 (6 bases). The V gene lost 1 base and the J gene lost 0 bases, with 14 bases spanning the gap. The germline V gene has CDR1 MGHRA and CDR2 YSYEKL. The CDR3 is 17 amino acids. CDR3 sequence (DNA): TGCGCCAGCAGCCAAGCGTCGATCGGGACTAGCACAGATACGCAGTATTTT. This encodes CASSQASIGTSTDTQYF.

The rearrangement links TRBV20-1 to TRBJ2-7; the match to TRBD2 covers 9 bases. With V trimmed by 6 bases and J by 5 bases, 11 bases remained unmatched. The length of the CDR3 is 14 residues. The germline V gene encodes CDR1 DFQATT and CDR2 SNEGSKA (reference sequence). CDR3 region: CSAELYGGRDEQYF. In nucleotides, the CDR3 is TGCAGTGCCGAGCTATACGGCGGGAGGGACGAGCAGTACTTC.

On this clonotype: At one end the junction does not follow the germline gene, possibly because of a read error. The chain uses TRBV11-2 and TRBJ1-2; TRBD1 matches at 7 bases. CDR1 is SGHAT and CDR2 is FQNNGV in the germline V gene. The CDR3 has 12 amino acids. The CDR3 region has the DNA TGTGCCAGCAGCACGGACAGGAATACCCTCCACTTC. This codes for CASSTDRNTLHF.

The chain employs TRBV14 and TRBJ1-2; tentatively, D is TRBD1 (5 bases). Germline CDR1 and CDR2: SGHDN and FVKESK. The CDR3 runs 13 residues. V dropped 1 base and J dropped 4 bases, with 7 bases sitting between them. This CDR3 is CASSQGRAYGYTF. In DNA form, the CDR3 reads TGTGCCAGCAGCCAAGGCAGGGCCTATGGCTACACCTTC.

The chain joins TRBV29-1 to TRBJ2-7; D is perhaps TRBD1 (6 bases). V was cut by 1 base and J by 2 bases, with 9 bases left in between. The germline gives CDR1 SQVTM, CDR2 ANQGSEA. The CDR3 spans 13 residues. In nucleotides, the CDR3 is TGCAGCGTTGAAGTGGGGGCAACCTACGAGCAGTACTTC. Its protein product is CSVEVGATYEQYF.